A single sample is the source of the 15 T cell receptor beta chains below, sequenced in a study of T-cell reconstitution after alpha-beta-depleted transplantation in children. A TCRbeta library incorporating unique molecular identifiers was prepared. TCRdb processed the PCR reads anew with MiXCR; each CDR3 protein has one entry. The data show fewer than 85,000 distinct CDR3 sequences, with 13% to 15% seen just once and about 30% held by the top ten. The material was PBMCs, mostly from graft donor cells, obtained 180 days after TCRalphabeta/CD19-depleted stem cell transplant. The receptors were gathered from a male patient aged 2-9 years who had a stem cell transplant for acute lymphoblastic leukemia, so the T cells may come from the graft donor.

This clonotype was counted between two and nine times. This chain uses TRBV4-3 with TRBJ2-3; unclear D gene. Trimming stripped 0 bases from V and 3 bases from J, with 13 bases between. The CDR3 runs to 16 residues. The V gene's germline CDR1 is LGHNA and CDR2 YSLEER. CDR3 sequence: CASSQDPGSGTDTQYF. The CDR3 DNA reads as TGCGCCAGCAGCCAAGATCCGGGTAGTGGGACAGATACGCAGTATTTT.

Concerning this clonotype: The junction shows a germline mismatch at one end, possibly a read error. The genes are TRBV24-1 and TRBJ1-2; no firm D call. The CDR3 sequence is 13 residues long. CDR1 KGHDR and CDR2 SFDVKD come from the germline V gene. CDR3 bases: TGTGCCACCAGTGACAGTCTTAACTATGGCGACACCTTC. Encoded protein: CATSDSLNYGDTF.

This clonotype was detected only a few times. The chain recombines TRBV4-2 with TRBJ2-5; D ambiguous. Trimming removed 0 bases from V and 1 base from J, with 0 bases in between. Germline CDR1 is LGHNA and CDR2 is YNFKEQ. This CDR3 has 12 residues. In nucleotides, the CDR3 is TGTGCCAGCAGCCAAGACCAAGAGACCCAGTACTTC. Translating gives CASSQDQETQYF.

The V call is TRBV10-3, the J call TRBJ1-1; no firm D call. CDR1 and CDR2 from the germline V gene are ENHRY and SYGVKD. Trimming removed 1 base from V and 4 bases from J, with 10 bases in between. This CDR3 spans 14 amino acids. The CDR3 loop reads CAISEFARRTEAFF. CDR3 bases: TGTGCCATCAGTGAGTTTGCCAGGCGCACTGAAGCTTTCTTT.

This clonotype is labeled as medium-sized (0.01 to 0.1%). The rearrangement links TRBV4-3 to TRBJ1-2; D unresolved. V was shortened by 0 bases and J by 6 bases, with 11 bases between the two germline ends. This CDR3 is 14 amino acids long. Germline values: CDR1 LGHNA, CDR2 YSLEER. The CDR3 DNA sequence: TGCGCCAGCAGCCAAGATCTGGGAGATGATGGCTACACCTTC. Its protein is CASSQDLGDDGYTF.

In its sample, this clonotype was seen a few times. V gene TRBV12-3 or TRBV12-4 combines with J gene TRBJ1-1; D remains unclear. This CDR3 region has 12 residues. V was shortened by 7 bases and J by 1 base, with 7 bases between the two germline ends. The CDR3 nucleotides are TGTGCCAGCAAGGTGGGGAACACTGAAGCTTTCTTT. This codes for CASKVGNTEAFF.

There are a few counts of this clonotype. This chain joins TRBV21-1 and TRBJ1-1. TRBV21-1 is recorded as a pseudogene. The CDR3 totals 12 residues. The CDR3 coding sequence is TGTGCCAGCAGCAACCGATACACTGAAGCTTTCTTT. It translates to CASSNRYTEAFF.

This clonotype has a count of ten or more. The rearrangement uses TRBV5-5 and TRBJ2-5; no clear D. V lost 4 bases, J lost 7 bases, and 8 bases lay in between. The CDR3 length is 11 residues. The germline CDR1 and CDR2 sequences are SGHKS and YYEKEE (reference sequence). DNA for the CDR3: TGTGCCAGCAGCCCGGAAGCGACCCAGTACTTC. Its translation: CASSPEATQYF. The full variable domain, rest sourced from reference TRBV5-5 and TRBJ2-5, is DAGVTQSPTHLIKTRGQQVTLRCSPISGHKSVSWYQQVLGQGPQFIFQYYEKEERGRGNFPDRFSARQFPNYSSELNVNALLLGDSALYLCASSPEATQYFGPGTRLLVL.

This clonotype turned up a few times. The chain carries TRBV9 and TRBJ2-5; TRBD2 aligns across 9 bases. The CDR3 covers 15 residues. Germline V gene sequence: CDR1 SGDLS, CDR2 YYNGEE. V shed 0 bases and J 1 base; nucleotides not matched to a gene: 1. CDR3 nucleotide sequence: TGTGCCAGCAGCGTAGGCGGGGGGGCCCAAGAGACCCAGTACTTC. Its translation: CASSVGGGAQETQYF.

The table lists this clonotype with many counts. The V and J genes are TRBV29-1 and TRBJ2-1, with 8 bases matching TRBD1. The CDR3 loop spans 16 amino acids. Per germline, CDR1 SQVTM and CDR2 ANQGSEA. The ends lost 5 bases at V and 4 bases at J; junction bases unmatched: 13. The CDR3 reads CSVQTGDGSKYNEQFF. CDR3 coding DNA: TGCAGCGTTCAGACAGGGGACGGGTCTAAGTACAATGAGCAGTTCTTC.

CDR3 DNA: TGTGCCACCAGCAGAGATCGCCTAGCGGGAACCTACGAGCAGTACTTC. Protein sequence: CATSRDRLAGTYEQYF. The chain uses TRBV15 and TRBJ2-7, with 9 bases lining up with TRBD2. The CDR3 consists of 16 residues. Germline lookup yields CDR1 LNHNV and CDR2 YYDKDF (reference sequence). The trim removed 0 bases at V and 2 bases at J, leaving 5 bases unmatched. Looking up the rest from reference TRBV15 and TRBJ2-7 gives the full variable domain: DAMVIQNPRYQVTQFGKPVTLSCSQTLNHNVMYWYQQKSSQAPKLLFHYYDKDFNNEADTPDNFQSRRPNTSFCFLDIRSPGLGDTAMYLCATSRDRLAGTYEQYFGPGTRLTVT.

The rearrangement uses TRBV15 and TRBJ2-2, with 7 bases identical to TRBD1. The V and J ends lost 1 base and 3 bases, in that order; junction bases with no gene match: 5. The germline V gene has CDR1 LNHNV and CDR2 YYDKDF (reference sequence). The CDR3 length is 16 residues. As DNA, the CDR3 is TGTGCCACCAGCAGAGCGACAGGGCACTACACCGGGGAGCTGTTTTTT. Translation gives CATSRATGHYTGELFF.

The rearrangement uses TRBV20-1 and TRBJ1-5; D gene ambiguous. V lost 3 bases and J lost 6, with 15 bases in between. Germline CDR1 and CDR2: DFQATT and SNEGSKA (reference sequence). This CDR3 contains 14 residues. DNA for the CDR3: TGCAGTGCTAGTCTGGCAGTAGGCCCTCAGCCCCAGCATTTT. Protein sequence: CSASLAVGPQPQHF.

This clonotype occurred many times. V is TRBV12-3 or TRBV12-4 and J is TRBJ2-3, with TRBD1 identical over 10 bases. With 5 bases clipped from V and 2 bases from J, the junction kept 10 bases outside the gene matches. The CDR3 is made up of 17 amino acids. The CDR3 spells CASSPPGQGILTDTQYF. The CDR3 DNA reads as TGTGCCAGCAGTCCTCCGGGACAGGGGATTCTCACAGATACGCAGTATTTT.

This clonotype was recorded a few times. The V call is TRBV6-1, the J call TRBJ1-2, with a tentative D call TRBD1 (5 bases). Germline V gene lookup returns CDR1 MNHNS and CDR2 SASEGT. The CDR3 is made up of 16 amino acids. V lost 5 bases to trimming and J lost 1 base, with 17 bases between them. The CDR3 DNA reads TGTGCCAGCAGTCCTGCGAGGGGCGGATTTAACTATGGCTACACCTTC. Protein sequence: CASSPARGGFNYGYTF.